This TCR beta chain was documented in a study of T cells in localized non-small cell lung cancer. V lost 9 bases to trimming and J lost 3 bases, with 26 bases between them. This CDR3 region has 17 residues. CDR1 LNHDA and CDR2 SQIVND come from the germline V gene (reference sequence). This clone was seen more than once but under ten times. The antigen remains unidentified. The method was immunoSEQ multiplex PCR; TCRdb's version includes in-frame clones alone and lacks a portion of them. The data contain tens of thousands of clones, 90% to 95% of them singletons. General observations from the study: Adjacent uninvolved lung tissue had the highest T cell clonality, exceeding tumor.

Sequences were derived from peripheral blood, sampled before any cancer treatment. The chain joins TRBV19 to TRBJ1-2; D possibly corresponds to TRBD1 (6 bases). The clonotype comes from a woman aged 35 to 70 with stage I lung adenocarcinoma. The CDR3: CARRGELGTQLYYGYTF. CDR3 bases: TGTGCCAGAAGGGGGGAACTCGGGACTCAACTTTACTATGGCTACACCTTC.